The rows below give T cell receptor beta chains drawn from one sample of a study of blood T cell repertoires in COVID-19. Only in-frame clones appear in the TCRdb table, and some are missing; sequencing was by immunoSEQ multiplex PCR. The sample carries around 150,000 clones, approximately 88% recorded once. Specimen: PBMCs or T cells enriched from blood (not recorded which). The receptors were sampled from a man between 65 and 85 years old who had been exposed to COVID-19. CDR3s include the opening cysteine and the closing phenylalanine or tryptophan. The order of the fields is D gene, clone size, J gene, V gene, CDR3 protein, CDR3 DNA. The D gene is left open where the match is weak. Clone size is not always given. Where it is, it says once, few, many or a class for expanded clones.

>TRBD2|.|TRBJ2-5|TRBV19
CASSRLAGTRETQYF
TGTGCCAGTAGTAGGCTAGCGGGAACTAGGGAGACCCAGTACTTC
>TRBD2|.|TRBJ2-7|TRBV3-1/TRBV3-2
CASSPGSGSSYEQYF
TGTGCCAGCAGCCCGGGGAGCGGGAGCTCCTACGAGCAGTACTTC
>.|.|TRBJ2-7|TRBV10-3
CAISPDGGQYEQYF
TGTGCCATCTCCCCCGACGGCGGACAATACGAGCAGTACTTC
>TRBD2|.|TRBJ2-7|TRBV28
CASSSGGLAGAVEQYF
TGTGCCAGCAGTTCTGGGGGACTAGCGGGAGCGGTCGAGCAGTACTTC
>.|.|TRBJ2-2|TRBV7-2
CASSLDRRTGELFF
TGTGCCAGCAGCTTAGACAGGCGCACCGGGGAGCTGTTTTTT
>TRBD1|.|TRBJ1-2|TRBV5-8
CASSLGQGDGYTF
TGTGCCAGCAGCTTGGGACAGGGTGATGGCTACACCTTC
>.|.|TRBJ1-2|TRBV4-3
CASSQGSSNYGYTF
TGCGCCAGCAGCCAAGGGAGCAGTAACTATGGCTACACCTTC
>TRBD2|few|TRBJ2-7|TRBV6-1
CASSASAGVPTYEQYF
TGTGCCAGCAGTGCCTCGGCGGGGGTTCCCACCTACGAGCAGTACTTC
>.|.|TRBJ2-7|TRBV28
CASSLILFF
TGTGCCAGCAGTTTAATCCTTTTCTTC
>TRBD1|few|TRBJ1-1|TRBV30
CACHRGGTEAFF
TGTGCCTGTCACAGGGGAGGCACTGAAGCTTTCTTT
>.|.|TRBJ1-2|TRBV7-2
CASSPGSQVGGYTF
TGTGCCAGCAGCCCGGGTTCTCAAGTCGGCGGCTACACCTTC
>.|few|TRBJ1-6|TRBV7-9
CASSGPTGDNSPLHF
TGTGCCAGCAGCGGGCCGACAGGAGATAATTCACCCCTCCACTTT
>.|.|TRBJ2-2|TRBV7-3
CASSFQVSGGTGELFF
TGTGCCAGCAGCTTTCAGGTCTCCGGGGGCACCGGGGAGCTGTTTTTT
>.|.|TRBJ1-2|TRBV10-3
CAISGDFGRVDGYTF
TGTGCCATCAGTGGCGACTTTGGCAGGGTGGATGGCTACACCTTC
>TRBD1|.|TRBJ2-7|TRBV28
CASSPTGFVSDEQYF
TGTGCCAGCAGTCCGACAGGGTTCGTTAGCGACGAGCAGTACTTC
>TRBD2|.|TRBJ2-3|TRBV18
CASSLGTSGHTQYF
TGTGCCAGCTCATTGGGGACTAGCGGGCATACGCAGTATTTT
>TRBD2|.|TRBJ2-1|TRBV7-2
CASSLVGTAGGLSNEQFF
TGTGCCAGCAGCTTAGTAGGAACAGCGGGAGGGTTGAGCAATGAGCAGTTCTTC
>TRBD1|.|TRBJ2-2|TRBV9
CASSVDGTGGWDTGELFF
TGTGCCAGCAGCGTAGATGGGACAGGGGGCTGGGACACCGGGGAGCTGTTTTTT
>.|.|TRBJ2-7|TRBV28
CASTSRGGSYEQYF
TGTGCCAGCACTAGTAGGGGGGGGTCCTACGAGCAGTACTTC
>TRBD2|.|TRBJ2-1|TRBV6-2/TRBV6-3
CASSFRRSGRGNEQFF
TGTGCCAGCAGTTTTCGGCGTAGCGGGAGGGGCAATGAGCAGTTCTTC